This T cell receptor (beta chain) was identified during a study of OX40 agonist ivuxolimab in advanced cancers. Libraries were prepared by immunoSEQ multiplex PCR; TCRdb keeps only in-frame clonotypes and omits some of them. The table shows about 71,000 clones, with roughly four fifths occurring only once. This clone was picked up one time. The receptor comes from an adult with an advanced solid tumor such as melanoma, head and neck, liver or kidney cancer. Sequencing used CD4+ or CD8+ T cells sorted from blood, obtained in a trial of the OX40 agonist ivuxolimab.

The CDR3 spells CASSYFDSSPLHF. CDR3 nucleotide sequence: TGTGCCAGCAGTTACTTTGACTCCTCACCCCTCCACTTT. This chain joins TRBV6-5 and TRBJ1-6; D remains unclear. V lost 1 base, J lost 10 bases, and 8 bases lay in between. The CDR3 is 13 amino acids. CDR1 is MNHEY and CDR2 is SVGAGI in the germline V gene.